This T cell receptor beta chain was retrieved from a study of identical twins. The germline V gene encodes CDR1 PRHDT and CDR2 FYEKMQ (reference sequence). The CDR3 is 13 amino acids. V lost 5 bases to trimming and J lost 7 bases, with 12 bases between them. cDNA carried unique molecular identifiers, and a universal primer site was added by template switching. Using its own MiXCR run on the 5' RACE reads, TCRdb lists one record per CDR3 protein. Of 1.5 million to 2 million distinct CDR3 sequences listed, around 29% are singletons. This clonotype turned up a few times. The TCR was taken from a newborn girl in good health. The sample was cord blood. V gene TRBV13 combines with J gene TRBJ2-4, with a weak D call TRBD1 (6 bases). The CDR3 spells CASSARGSNIQYF. Here the CDR3 DNA reads TGTGCCAGCAGCGCCAGGGGTTCGAACATTCAGTACTTC.